This paragraph covers one T cell receptor (beta chain) sequence. Its antigen is currently unknown. Trimming pared 0 bases from V and 4 bases from J, leaving 10 bases between. This CDR3 spans 14 amino acids. Germline CDR1 reads SGHRS; CDR2 reads YFSETQ. This record belongs to a study of radiation and T cells in renal cell carcinoma. Overall study results and limits: Top tumor clonotypes rose in blood 2 weeks post-radiation, then contracted.

Libraries were prepared by immunoSEQ multiplex PCR; TCRdb keeps only in-frame clonotypes and omits some of them. The sample shows some 130,000 clones, roughly 91% of them seen only once. As for time point: blood 2 weeks post-SBRT. As for treatment: 15 Gy SBRT to primary tumor, nephrectomy 4 weeks later. Serial blood draws occurred at baseline and 2 and 4 weeks post-SBRT. The tumor was a clear cell renal cell carcinoma. J is TRBJ1-1 and V is TRBV5-1, with TRBD1 as a possible D gene (5 bases). The receptor was isolated from a woman between 65 and 79 years old with renal cell carcinoma. Sample: blood, taken from a patient whose treatment included radiotherapy and nephrectomy. In DNA, the CDR3 is TGCGCCAGCAGCTTGGAAGGGGTTCCCACTGAAGCTTTCTTT. It encodes CASSLEGVPTEAFF.